This TCR beta chain emerged from a study of post-analysis software for immune sequencing data. Findings and caveats of the study: Diversity measured as normalized Chao1 was significantly lower in multiple sclerosis patients than in controls. Those samples that were prepared in the same batch co-clustered strongly by F measure. About five TRBV segments appeared more often in patients than in controls, and TRBV5-6, TRBV5-1 and TRBV20-1 were among these.

V was pared by 5 bases and J by 0 bases, with 15 bases between. The germline gives CDR1 SGHVS, CDR2 FNYEAQ. The CDR3 totals 16 residues. Of note for this clonotype: The antigen remains undetermined.

Presence of unique molecular identifiers characterized the TCR beta cDNA libraries. TCRdb independently ran MiXCR on the PCR reads; one entry per CDR3 protein. The table includes roughly 540,000 distinct CDR3 sequences, under 40% detected once. This chain connects TRBV7-6 to TRBJ2-3, with D uncertain. This clonotype originated in a girl aged 2 to 17 with multiple sclerosis. The sample was blood. This CDR3 reads CASSRLGAPSTDTQYF. The CDR3 DNA sequence: TGTGCCAGCAGCCGTCTAGGCGCACCCAGCACAGATACGCAGTATTTT. The full variable domain, completed using reference TRBV7-6 and TRBJ2-3, is GAGVSQSPRYKVTKRGQDVALRCDPISGHVSLYWYRQALGQGPEFLTYFNYEAQQDKSGLPNDRFSAERPEGSISTLTIQRTEQRDSAMYRCASSRLGAPSTDTQYFGPGTRLTVL.